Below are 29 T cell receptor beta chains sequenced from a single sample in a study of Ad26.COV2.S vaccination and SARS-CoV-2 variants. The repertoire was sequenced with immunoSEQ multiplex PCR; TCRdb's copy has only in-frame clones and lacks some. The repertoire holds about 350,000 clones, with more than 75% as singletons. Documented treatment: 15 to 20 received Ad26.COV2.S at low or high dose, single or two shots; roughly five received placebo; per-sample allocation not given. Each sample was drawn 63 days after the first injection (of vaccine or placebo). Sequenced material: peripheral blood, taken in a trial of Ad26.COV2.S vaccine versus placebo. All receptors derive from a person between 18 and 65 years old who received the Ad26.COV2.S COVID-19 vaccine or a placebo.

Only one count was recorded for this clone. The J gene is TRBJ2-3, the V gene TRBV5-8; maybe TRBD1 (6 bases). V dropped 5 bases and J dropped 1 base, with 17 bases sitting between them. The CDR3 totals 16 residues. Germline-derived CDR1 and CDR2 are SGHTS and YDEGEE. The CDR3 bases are TGTGCCAGCAGTTACCAGGACAGTTTTGGCACAGATACGCAGTATTTT. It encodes CASSYQDSFGTDTQYF.

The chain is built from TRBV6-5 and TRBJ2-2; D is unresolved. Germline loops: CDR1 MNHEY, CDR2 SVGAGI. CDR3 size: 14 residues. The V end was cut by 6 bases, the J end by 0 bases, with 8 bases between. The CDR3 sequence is CASSPGPNTGELFF. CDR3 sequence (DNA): TGTGCCAGCAGCCCCGGTCCGAACACCGGGGAGCTGTTTTTT.

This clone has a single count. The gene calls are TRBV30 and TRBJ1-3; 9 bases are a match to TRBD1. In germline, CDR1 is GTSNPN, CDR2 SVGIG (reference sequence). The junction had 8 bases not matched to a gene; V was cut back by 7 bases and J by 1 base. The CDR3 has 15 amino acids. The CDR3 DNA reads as TGTGCCTCCAACCAAGGACAGGGGTCTGGAAACACCATATATTTT. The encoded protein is CASNQGQGSGNTIYF. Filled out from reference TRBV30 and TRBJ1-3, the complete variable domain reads SQTIHQWPATLVQPVGSPLSLECTVEGTSNPNLYWYRQAAGRGLQLLFYSVGIGQISSEVPQNLSASRPQDRQFILSSKKLLLSDSGFYLCASNQGQGSGNTIYFGEGSWLTVV.

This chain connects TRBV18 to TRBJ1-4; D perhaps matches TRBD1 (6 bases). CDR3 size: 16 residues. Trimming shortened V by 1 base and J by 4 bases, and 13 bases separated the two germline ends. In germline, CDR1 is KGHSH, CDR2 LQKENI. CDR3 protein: CASSPQLQGGNEKLFF. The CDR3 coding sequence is TGTGCCAGCTCACCACAATTACAGGGAGGTAATGAAAAACTGTTTTTT. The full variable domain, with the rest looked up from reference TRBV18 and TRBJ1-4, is NAGVMQNPRHLVRRRGQEARLRCSPMKGHSHVYWYRQLPEEGLKFMVYLQKENIIDESGMPKERFSAEFPKEGPSILRIQQVVRGDSAAYFCASSPQLQGGNEKLFFGSGTQLSVL.

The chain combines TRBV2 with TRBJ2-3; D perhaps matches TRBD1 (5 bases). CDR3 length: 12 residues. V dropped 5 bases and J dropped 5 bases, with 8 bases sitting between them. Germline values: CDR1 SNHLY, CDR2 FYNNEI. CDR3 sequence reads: CASSFREDTQYF. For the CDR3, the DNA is TGTGCCAGCAGTTTCAGGGAAGATACGCAGTATTTT.

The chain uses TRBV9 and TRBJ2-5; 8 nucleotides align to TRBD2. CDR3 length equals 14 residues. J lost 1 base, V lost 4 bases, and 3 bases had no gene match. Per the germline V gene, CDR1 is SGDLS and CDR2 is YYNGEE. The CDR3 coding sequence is TGTGCCAGCAGCACGGGGACTAGCCAAGAGACCCAGTACTTC. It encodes CASSTGTSQETQYF.

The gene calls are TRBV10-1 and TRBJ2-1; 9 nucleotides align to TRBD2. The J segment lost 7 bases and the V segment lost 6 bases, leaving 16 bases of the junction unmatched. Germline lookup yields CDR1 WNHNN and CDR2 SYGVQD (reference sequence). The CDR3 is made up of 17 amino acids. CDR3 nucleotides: TGCGCCAGCAGCGATCCCCTAGTTAGCGGGAGCTGGAATGAGCAGTTCTTC. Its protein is CASSDPLVSGSWNEQFF.

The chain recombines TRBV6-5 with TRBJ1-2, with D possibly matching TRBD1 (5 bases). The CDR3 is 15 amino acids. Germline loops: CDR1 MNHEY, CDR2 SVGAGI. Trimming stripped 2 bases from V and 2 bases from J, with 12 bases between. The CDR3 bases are TGTGCCAGCAGTTACGGTCAGGGTTCCAACTATGGCTACACCTTC. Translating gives CASSYGQGSNYGYTF.

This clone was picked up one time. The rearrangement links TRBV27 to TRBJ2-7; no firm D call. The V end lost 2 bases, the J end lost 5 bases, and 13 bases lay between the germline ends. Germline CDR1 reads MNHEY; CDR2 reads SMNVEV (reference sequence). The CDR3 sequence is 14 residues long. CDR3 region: CASSLGVGPDEQYF. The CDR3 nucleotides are TGTGCCAGCAGTTTAGGGGTCGGTCCCGACGAGCAGTACTTC.

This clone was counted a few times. CDR3 DNA: TGCGCCAGTTCCCGAGGGCCCGGGGAGCTGTTTTTT. It is translated as CASSRGPGELFF. This sequence joins TRBV10-1 and TRBJ2-2, with TRBD2 as a possible D gene (5 bases). The CDR3 spans 12 residues. Trimming pared 9 bases from V and 6 bases from J, leaving 11 bases between. The germline V gene has CDR1 WNHNN and CDR2 SYGVQD (reference sequence).

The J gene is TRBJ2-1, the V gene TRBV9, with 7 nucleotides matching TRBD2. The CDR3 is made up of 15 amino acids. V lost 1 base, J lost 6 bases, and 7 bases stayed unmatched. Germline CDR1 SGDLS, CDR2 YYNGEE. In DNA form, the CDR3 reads TGTGCCAGCAGCGTAACCGGGGGGTTTGTCAATGAGCAGTTCTTC. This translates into CASSVTGGFVNEQFF.

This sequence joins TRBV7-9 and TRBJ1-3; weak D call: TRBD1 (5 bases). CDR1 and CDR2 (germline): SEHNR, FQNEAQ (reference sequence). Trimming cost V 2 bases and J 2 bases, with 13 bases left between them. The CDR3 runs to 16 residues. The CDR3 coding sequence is TGTGCCAGCAGCTTAACCCCCGGGGCTACTGGAAACACCATATATTTT. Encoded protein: CASSLTPGATGNTIYF.

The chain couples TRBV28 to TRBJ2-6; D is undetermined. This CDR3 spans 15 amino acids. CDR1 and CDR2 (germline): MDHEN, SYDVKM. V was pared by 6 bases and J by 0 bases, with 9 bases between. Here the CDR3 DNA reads TGTGCCAGCAGCCTAGGGCGCTCTGGGGCCAACGTCCTGACTTTC. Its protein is CASSLGRSGANVLTF.

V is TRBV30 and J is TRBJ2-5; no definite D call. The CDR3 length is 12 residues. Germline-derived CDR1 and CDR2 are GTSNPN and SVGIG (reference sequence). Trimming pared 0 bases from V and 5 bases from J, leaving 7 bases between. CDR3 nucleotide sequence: TGTGCCTGGAGTGTACGTAGGGAGACCCAGTACTTC. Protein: CAWSVRRETQYF.

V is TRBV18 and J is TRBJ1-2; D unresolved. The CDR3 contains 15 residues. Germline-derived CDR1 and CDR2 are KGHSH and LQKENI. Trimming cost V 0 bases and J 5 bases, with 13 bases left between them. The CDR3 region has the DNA TGTGCCAGCTCACCACCGCCGGGAGTCCAATATGGCTACACCTTC. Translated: CASSPPPGVQYGYTF.

CDR3 protein: CASSPDPTGGQFF. DNA of the CDR3: TGTGCCAGCTCACCCGACCCCACGGGGGGGCAGTTCTTC. This chain joins TRBV18 and TRBJ2-1, with TRBD2 matching over 7 bases. The CDR3 totals 13 residues. The ends lost 3 bases at V and 12 bases at J; junction bases unmatched: 8. The germline V gene encodes CDR1 KGHSH and CDR2 LQKENI.

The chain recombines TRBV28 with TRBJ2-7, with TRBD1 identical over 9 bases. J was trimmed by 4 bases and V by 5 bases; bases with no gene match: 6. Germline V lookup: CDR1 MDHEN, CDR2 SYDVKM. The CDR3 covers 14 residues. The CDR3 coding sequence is TGTGCCAGCAGTACCGGGACAGGGCTTTACGAGCAGTACTTC. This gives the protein CASSTGTGLYEQYF.

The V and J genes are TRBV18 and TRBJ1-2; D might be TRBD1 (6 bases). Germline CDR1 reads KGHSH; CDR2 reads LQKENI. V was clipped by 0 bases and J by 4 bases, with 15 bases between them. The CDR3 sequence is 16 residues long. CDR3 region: CASSPPGQSGAYGYTF. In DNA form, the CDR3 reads TGTGCCAGCTCACCACCTGGTCAGTCGGGGGCCTATGGCTACACCTTC.

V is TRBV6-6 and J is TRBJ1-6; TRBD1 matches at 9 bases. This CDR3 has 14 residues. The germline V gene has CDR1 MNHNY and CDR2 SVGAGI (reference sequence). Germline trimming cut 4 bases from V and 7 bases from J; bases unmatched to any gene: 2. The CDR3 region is CASSSGQGNSPLHF. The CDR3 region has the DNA TGTGCCAGCAGTTCCGGACAGGGGAATTCACCCCTCCACTTT.

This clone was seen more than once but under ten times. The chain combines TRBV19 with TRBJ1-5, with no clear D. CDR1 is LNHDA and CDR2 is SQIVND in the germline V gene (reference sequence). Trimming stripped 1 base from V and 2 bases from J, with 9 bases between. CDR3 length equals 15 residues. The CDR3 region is CASSIGGEGNQPQHF. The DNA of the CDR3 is TGTGCCAGTAGTATAGGTGGAGAGGGCAATCAGCCCCAGCATTTT.

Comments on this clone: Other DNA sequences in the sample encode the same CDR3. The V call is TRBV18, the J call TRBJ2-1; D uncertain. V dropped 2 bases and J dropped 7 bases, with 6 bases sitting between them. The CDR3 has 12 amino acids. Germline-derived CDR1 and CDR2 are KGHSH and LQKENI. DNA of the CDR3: TGTGCCAGCTCACCAGGGGTTAATGAGCAGTTCTTC. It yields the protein CASSPGVNEQFF.

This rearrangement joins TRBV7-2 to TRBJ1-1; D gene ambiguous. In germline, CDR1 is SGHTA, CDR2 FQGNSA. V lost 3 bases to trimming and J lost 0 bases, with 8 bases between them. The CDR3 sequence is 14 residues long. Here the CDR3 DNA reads TGTGCCAGCAGCTTTAGCGGACTGAACACTGAAGCTTTCTTT. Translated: CASSFSGLNTEAFF. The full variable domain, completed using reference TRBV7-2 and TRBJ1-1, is GAGVSQSPSNKVTEKGKDVELRCDPISGHTALYWYRQSLGQGLEFLIYFQGNSAPDKSGLPSDRFSAERTGGSVSTLTIQRTQQEDSAVYLCASSFSGLNTEAFFGQGTRLTVV.

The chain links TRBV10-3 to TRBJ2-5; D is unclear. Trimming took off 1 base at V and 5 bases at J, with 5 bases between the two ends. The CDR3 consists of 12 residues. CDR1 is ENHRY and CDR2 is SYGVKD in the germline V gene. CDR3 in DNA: TGTGCCATCAGTGAGTTTGAGGAGACCCAGTACTTC. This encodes CAISEFEETQYF.

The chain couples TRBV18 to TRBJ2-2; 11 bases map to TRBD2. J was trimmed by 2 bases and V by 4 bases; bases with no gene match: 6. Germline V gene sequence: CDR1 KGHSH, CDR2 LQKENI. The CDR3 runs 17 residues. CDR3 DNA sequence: TGTGCCAGCTCACTCTCAACTAGCGGGGGAAACACCGGGGAGCTGTTTTTT. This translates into CASSLSTSGGNTGELFF.

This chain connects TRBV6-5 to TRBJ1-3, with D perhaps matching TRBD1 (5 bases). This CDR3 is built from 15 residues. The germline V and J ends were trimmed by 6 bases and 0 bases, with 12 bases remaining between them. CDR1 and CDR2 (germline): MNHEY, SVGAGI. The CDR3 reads CASSVGPNSGNTIYF. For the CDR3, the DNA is TGTGCCAGCAGCGTGGGACCGAACTCTGGAAACACCATATATTTT.

The CDR3 DNA reads TGTGCCAGCATCAGTGGGTATACCCCAGGGAACACCATATATTTT. It codes for CASISGYTPGNTIYF. V and J are TRBV2 and TRBJ1-3; maybe TRBD1 (5 bases). The CDR3 loop spans 15 amino acids. V was trimmed by 7 bases and J by 7 bases, leaving 20 bases between them. Looked up from germline, CDR1 is SNHLY and CDR2 is FYNNEI. The complete variable domain, with remaining parts taken from reference TRBV2 and TRBJ1-3, reads EPEVTQTPSHQVTQMGQEVILRCVPISNHLYFYWYRQILGQKVEFLVSFYNNEISEKSEIFDDQFSVERPDGSNFTLKIRSTKLEDSAMYFCASISGYTPGNTIYFGEGSWLTVV.

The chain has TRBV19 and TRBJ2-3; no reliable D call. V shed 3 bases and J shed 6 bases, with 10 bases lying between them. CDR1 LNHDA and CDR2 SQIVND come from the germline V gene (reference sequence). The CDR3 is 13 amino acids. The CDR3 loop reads CASSIPRRDTQYF. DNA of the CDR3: TGTGCCAGTAGTATTCCAAGGCGTGATACGCAGTATTTT. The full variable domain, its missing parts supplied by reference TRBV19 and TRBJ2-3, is DGGITQSPKYLFRKEGQNVTLSCEQNLNHDAMYWYRQDPGQGLRLIYYSQIVNDFQKGDIAEGYSVSREKKESFPLTVTSAQKNPTAFYLCASSIPRRDTQYFGPGTRLTVL.

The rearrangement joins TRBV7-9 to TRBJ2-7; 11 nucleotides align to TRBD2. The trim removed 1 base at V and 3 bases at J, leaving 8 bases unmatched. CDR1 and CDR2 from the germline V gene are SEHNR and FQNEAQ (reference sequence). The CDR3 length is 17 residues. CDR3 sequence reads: CASSLGGLAGGHYEQYF. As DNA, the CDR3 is TGTGCCAGCAGCTTAGGAGGGCTAGCGGGAGGCCACTACGAGCAGTACTTC.

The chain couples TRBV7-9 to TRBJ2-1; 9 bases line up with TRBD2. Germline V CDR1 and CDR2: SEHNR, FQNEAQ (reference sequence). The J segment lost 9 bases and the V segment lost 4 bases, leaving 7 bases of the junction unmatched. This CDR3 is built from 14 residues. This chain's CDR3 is CASSSGTSYSEQFF. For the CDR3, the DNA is TGTGCCAGCAGCTCCGGGACTAGCTATAGTGAGCAGTTCTTC.